This T cell receptor (beta chain) was recovered during a study of blood T cell repertoires in COVID-19. At the level of the study: The cDNA or gDNA used as material had been derived from T cells, B-cell-depleted T cells, or PBMCs.

The data were produced by immunoSEQ multiplex PCR, yet TCRdb's version contains in-frame clones alone and is incomplete. The data show roughly 520,000 clones, 85% to 90% seen once. The CDR3 covers 15 residues. Germline trimming cut 4 bases from V and 1 base from J; bases unmatched to any gene: 4. The germline V gene encodes CDR1 LGHNA and CDR2 YSLEER. This TCR derives from a woman aged 40 to 50 who had recovered from COVID-19. Input material: PBMCs or T cells enriched from blood (not recorded which). The chain links TRBV4-3 to TRBJ1-3; TRBD1 matches 7 bases. CDR3: CASSRDSFSGNTIYF. In DNA, the CDR3 is TGCGCCAGCAGCCGGGACAGCTTTTCTGGAAACACCATATATTTT.